This T cell receptor beta chain was identified during a study of CD8 T cells in ankylosing spondylitis. Study conclusions and caveats: A TCR beta motif of roughly eight highly homologous variants seemed to mark ankylosing spondylitis blood. Researchers reportedly found disease-linked clones significantly enriched in matched ankylosing spondylitis synovial fluid.

The CDR3 totals 13 residues. V was pared by 4 bases and J by 8 bases, with 14 bases between. The V gene's germline CDR1 is LNHDA and CDR2 SQIVND (reference sequence). Concerning this clonotype itself: Its antigen is unidentified.

The authors made TCR beta libraries by quantitative 5'-RACE with molecular barcodes. A single record per CDR3 protein comes from TCRdb applying MiXCR to the 5' RACE reads. This table holds about 510,000 distinct CDR3 sequences, less than 6% found once. The sequencing sample was made of blood, either unsorted or a sorted T cell fraction (not recorded which). This sequence joins TRBV19 and TRBJ2-5; D may be TRBD2 (6 bases). This TCR came from a male donor with ankylosing spondylitis. CDR3 sequence: CASSTGDFPTQYF. In DNA, the CDR3 is TGTGCCAGTAGTACCGGGGACTTTCCTACCCAGTACTTC.